This T cell receptor beta chain was captured by sequencing in a study of metastatic and nonmetastatic thyroid tumors. There are 15 residues in the CDR3. Germline V gene sequence: CDR1 SGHTA, CDR2 FQGNSA. V was pared by 5 bases and J by 4 bases, with 9 bases of the junction left unmatched. This clone was seen at least ten times. Until they underwent thyroid surgery, no patient had received any treatment. TCRdb reanalyzed the PCR reads with MiXCR. The sample lists roughly 8,900 clones, about a quarter occurring once. Sequenced input: adjacent normal tissue. The clonotype was recovered from a female donor with papillary thyroid cancer or a benign thyroid nodule (not recorded which). Some clones in this sample may be carry-over from other donors' samples. V usage is TRBV7-2 and J usage is TRBJ2-5; 8 bases fit TRBD1. CDR3 residues: CASSPGGWGGETQYF. As DNA, the CDR3 is TGTGCCAGCAGCCCAGGGGGCTGGGGAGGAGAGACCCAGTACTTC.